Following are 31 T cell receptor beta chains from one sample sequenced in a study of cytomegalovirus exposure and HLA in healthy donors. The PCR ran on 60 Vbeta and 13 Jbeta primers. Method: immunoSEQ multiplex PCR; TCRdb's copy keeps in-frame clones and lacks some. The data show some 110,000 clones, approximately 81% seen once. Sample: PBMCs. The source is a man in his thirties or forties in good health and CMV-seronegative.

V usage is TRBV6-4 and J usage is TRBJ2-7, with D tentatively TRBD2 (6 bases). V gave up 5 bases and J gave up 3 bases, with 26 bases separating them. The CDR3 loop spans 18 amino acids. From germline, CDR1 is MRHNA and CDR2 SNTAGT. CDR3 DNA sequence: TGTGCCAGCAGTACAGCTCAGATTCCGGGACTCGCCTTCTACGAGCAGTACTTC. Amino acids: CASSTAQIPGLAFYEQYF.

V and J are TRBV9 and TRBJ2-5; 11 bases line up with TRBD2. This CDR3 spans 15 amino acids. Trimming cost V 2 bases and J 1 base; bases outside gene matches: 1. Germline V gene data show CDR1 as SGDLS and CDR2 as YYNGEE. The CDR3 reads CASSVGTSGQETQYF. For the CDR3, the DNA is TGTGCCAGCAGCGTCGGGACTAGCGGCCAAGAGACCCAGTACTTC.

The chain links TRBV13 to TRBJ1-3; the D gene is possibly TRBD1 (5 bases). This CDR3 region has 17 residues. The V gene's germline CDR1 is PRHDT and CDR2 FYEKMQ (reference sequence). Trimming took off 8 bases at V and 1 base at J, with 21 bases between the two ends. The CDR3 DNA follows: TGTGCCAGCCGAGGACGGGGCCGGGGGGAATCTGGAAACACCATATATTTT. Its protein product is CASRGRGRGESGNTIYF.

The chain carries TRBV28 and TRBJ1-5, with no clear D. Trimming pared 2 bases from V and 6 bases from J, leaving 8 bases between. The CDR3 has 13 amino acids. Germline assignment: CDR1 MDHEN and CDR2 SYDVKM. CDR3 nucleotide sequence: TGTGCCAGCAGTTTAGCCTCGGGTCAGCCCCAGCATTTT. It encodes CASSLASGQPQHF.

V gene TRBV9 combines with J gene TRBJ2-1, with a weak D call TRBD2 (7 bases). Germline lookup yields CDR1 SGDLS and CDR2 YYNGEE. This CDR3 has 15 residues. Trimming took off 0 bases at V and 3 bases at J, with 10 bases between the two ends. CDR3 DNA: TGTGCCAGCAGCGTAGCGGGGGGCGGCTACAATGAGCAGTTCTTC. It is translated as CASSVAGGGYNEQFF.

V is TRBV5-1 and J is TRBJ1-5; D gene unclear. Germline V gene lookup returns CDR1 SGHRS and CDR2 YFSETQ. This CDR3 region has 15 residues. V was clipped by 5 bases and J by 0 bases, with 12 bases between them. CDR3 amino acids: CASRPTVNSNQPQHF. In nucleotides, the CDR3 is TGCGCCAGCAGACCGACTGTCAATAGCAATCAGCCCCAGCATTTT.

The rearrangement uses TRBV28 and TRBJ2-7, with 9 bases aligning to TRBD1. Unmatched junction bases numbered 9, after V lost 6 bases and J lost 6 bases. In germline, CDR1 is MDHEN, CDR2 SYDVKM. This CDR3 has 14 amino acids. This CDR3 reads CASSTGTGPGEQYF. CDR3 nucleotide sequence: TGTGCCAGCAGCACCGGGACAGGGCCGGGCGAGCAGTACTTC.

This rearrangement joins TRBV15 to TRBJ2-7; 10 nucleotides line up with TRBD2. In germline, CDR1 is LNHNV, CDR2 YYDKDF (reference sequence). This CDR3 is 16 amino acids long. The J segment lost 1 base and the V segment lost 1 base, leaving 4 bases of the junction unmatched. Written as DNA, the CDR3 is TGTGCCACCAGCAGAGCTGGACTAGCGGTATCCTACGAGCAGTACTTC. This translates into CATSRAGLAVSYEQYF.

The genes are TRBV28 and TRBJ1-2; TRBD1 is a possible D gene (5 bases). V gave up 2 bases and J gave up 5 bases, with 15 bases separating them. The length of the CDR3 is 15 residues. Germline V lookup: CDR1 MDHEN, CDR2 SYDVKM. The CDR3 nucleotides are TGTGCCAGCAGTTTACTTAGGGGTCGGGAGTATGGCTACACCTTC. This encodes CASSLLRGREYGYTF.

V usage is TRBV6-5 and J usage is TRBJ2-2; no reliable D call. The CDR3 is 12 amino acids. Trimming pared 6 bases from V and 7 bases from J, leaving 9 bases between. From germline, CDR1 is MNHEY and CDR2 SVGAGI. CDR3 sequence (DNA): TGTGCCAGCAGCCGACATTTCGGGGAGCTGTTTTTT. Translation: CASSRHFGELFF.

The chain's CDR3 is CASSSTYSGRAKNEQFF. The CDR3 DNA reads as TGTGCCAGCAGCTCGACCTATAGCGGGAGGGCCAAAAATGAGCAGTTCTTC. The chain has TRBV7-6 and TRBJ2-1; 11 positions agree with TRBD2. The J segment lost 7 bases and the V segment lost 4 bases, leaving 12 bases of the junction unmatched. The CDR3 spans 17 residues. Germline V gene data show CDR1 as SGHVS and CDR2 as FNYEAQ.

V is TRBV6-5 and J is TRBJ1-2; D remains ambiguous. Germline V gene sequence: CDR1 MNHEY, CDR2 SVGAGI. V was pared by 6 bases and J by 3 bases, with 11 bases between. The length of the CDR3 is 13 residues. CDR3 loop: CASSLSVDYGYTF. The CDR3 DNA sequence: TGTGCCAGCAGCTTGAGTGTAGACTATGGCTACACCTTC.

The DNA for the CDR3 is TGTGCCAGCGCGTCCCGGGACAGGGGTCTCTACGAGCAGTACTTC. Its translation is CASASRDRGLYEQYF. This chain uses TRBV28 with TRBJ2-7, with TRBD1 matching over 10 bases. Looked up from germline, CDR1 is MDHEN and CDR2 is SYDVKM. The CDR3 loop spans 15 amino acids. V trimming: 8 bases; J trimming: 3 bases; junction bases outside the gene matches: 10.

The chain employs TRBV18 and TRBJ2-3; 14 bases agree with TRBD2. Germline V gene data show CDR1 as KGHSH and CDR2 as LQKENI. The CDR3 contains 19 residues. The V segment lost 3 bases and the J segment 5 bases; nucleotides outside the gene matches: 13. The CDR3 region is CASSPLVPGLAGVKDTQYF. The CDR3 nucleotides are TGTGCCAGCTCACCTCTTGTCCCGGGACTAGCGGGAGTTAAAGATACGCAGTATTTT.

The chain links TRBV5-6 to TRBJ2-1; 12 bases line up with TRBD2. The CDR3 is made up of 15 amino acids. Looked up from germline, CDR1 is SGHDT and CDR2 is YYEEEE. The V gene end was trimmed by 3 bases and the J gene end by 4 bases; junction bases not matched to a gene: 2. The CDR3 nucleotides read TGTGCCAGCAGCTCCGGACTAGCGGGATACAATGAGCAGTTCTTC. Translating it yields CASSSGLAGYNEQFF.

This rearrangement joins TRBV4-3 to TRBJ2-3, with 10 bases aligning to TRBD2. CDR3 length: 16 residues. Losses at the gene ends were 0 bases for V and 6 bases for J; bases not matched to a gene: 6. Per germline, CDR1 LGHNA and CDR2 YSLEER. As DNA, the CDR3 is TGCGCCAGCAGCCAAGATCCAGCGGGGGGGAGGGATACGCAGTATTTT. This sequence encodes CASSQDPAGGRDTQYF.

J is TRBJ2-2 and V is TRBV10-2; D is perhaps TRBD1 (6 bases). There are 13 residues in the CDR3. The V end was cut by 6 bases, the J end by 4 bases, with 9 bases between. Germline CDR1 WSHSY, CDR2 SAAADI. CDR3 DNA sequence: TGCGCCAGCAGCGGACAGTCCACCGGGGAGCTGTTTTTT. Protein sequence: CASSGQSTGELFF.

The rearrangement links TRBV2 to TRBJ2-7, with a weak D call TRBD2 (6 bases). Germline CDR1 SNHLY, CDR2 FYNNEI. V gave up 6 bases and J gave up 3 bases, with 15 bases separating them. This CDR3 has 14 amino acids. CDR3 DNA sequence: TGTGCCAGCAGAGCCCGGGACTCACGCTACGAGCAGTACTTC. Translated: CASRARDSRYEQYF.

This clone occurred a few times. The CDR3 nucleotides read TGTGCCAGCAGCGACGACAGTCGGGGGGAGTACTTC. It translates to CASSDDSRGEYF. The V gene is TRBV5-4, the J gene TRBJ2-7; 7 bases map to TRBD2. The J segment lost 11 bases and the V segment lost 4 bases, leaving 9 bases of the junction unmatched. This CDR3 region has 12 residues. The germline V gene has CDR1 SGHNT and CDR2 YYREEE (reference sequence).

J is TRBJ2-7 and V is TRBV5-1; 8 bases are shared with TRBD1. V was pared by 4 bases and J by 6 bases, with 6 bases of the junction left unmatched. The CDR3 loop spans 13 amino acids. Per the germline V gene, CDR1 is SGHRS and CDR2 is YFSETQ. The CDR3 is CASSGTGVREQYF. The CDR3 DNA is TGCGCCAGCAGCGGGACAGGAGTTCGCGAGCAGTACTTC.

The chain employs TRBV18 and TRBJ2-7; D is uncertain. V was trimmed by 3 bases and J by 4 bases, leaving 16 bases between them. The CDR3 covers 15 residues. Germline assignment: CDR1 KGHSH and CDR2 LQKENI. CDR3 coding DNA: TGTGCCAGCTCACCGGCTGAGGCTAGTCTGTACGAGCAGTACTTC. Translated: CASSPAEASLYEQYF.

Points on this clone: This specimen includes other DNA sequences encoding the same CDR3. The chain has TRBV4-3 and TRBJ2-7; 10 nucleotides agree with TRBD1. Germline CDR1 reads LGHNA; CDR2 reads YSLEER. The CDR3 covers 16 residues. The V gene end was trimmed by 0 bases and the J gene end by 3 bases; junction bases not matched to a gene: 5. CDR3 amino acids: CASSQDAGQGFYEQYF. The DNA of the CDR3 is TGCGCCAGCAGCCAAGATGCGGGACAGGGGTTCTACGAGCAGTACTTC.

This sequence joins TRBV4-3 and TRBJ2-6, with D possibly matching TRBD1 (6 bases). The CDR3 length is 18 residues. Germline-derived CDR1 and CDR2 are LGHNA and YSLEER. The V and J ends lost 0 bases and 0 bases respectively, with 12 bases between them. The CDR3 reads CASSQDEQGSSGANVLTF. In DNA form, the CDR3 reads TGCGCCAGCAGCCAAGATGAACAGGGCAGCTCTGGGGCCAACGTCCTGACTTTC.

The genes are TRBV7-9 and TRBJ1-1; possible D gene TRBD1, 5 bases. V gave up 5 bases and J gave up 6 bases, with 22 bases separating them. In germline, CDR1 is SEHNR, CDR2 FQNEAQ (reference sequence). The CDR3 runs 16 residues. For the CDR3, the DNA is TGTGCCAGCAGCAAACGACAGACACCTAGGGGATCTGAAGCTTTCTTT. Residues: CASSKRQTPRGSEAFF.

The V gene is TRBV4-2, the J gene TRBJ2-5, with TRBD2 identical over 8 bases. With V trimmed by 0 bases and J by 0 bases, 9 bases remained unmatched. The CDR3 loop spans 18 amino acids. From germline, CDR1 is LGHNA and CDR2 YNFKEQ. This CDR3 reads CASSQDGGASGYQETQYF. DNA of the CDR3: TGTGCCAGCAGCCAAGATGGTGGGGCTAGCGGGTACCAAGAGACCCAGTACTTC.

This clone was recorded a few times. The chain has TRBV18 and TRBJ2-2; D unclear. Germline V gene sequence: CDR1 KGHSH, CDR2 LQKENI. The CDR3 length is 12 residues. Trimming took off 2 bases at V and 8 bases at J, with 6 bases between the two ends. CDR3 amino acids: CASSPATGELFF. As DNA, the CDR3 is TGTGCCAGCTCACCAGCGACTGGGGAGCTGTTTTTT.

The rearrangement joins TRBV5-6 to TRBJ2-3, with TRBD2 matching over 11 bases. This CDR3 spans 17 amino acids. The trim removed 0 bases at V and 3 bases at J, leaving 6 bases unmatched. The V gene's germline CDR1 is SGHDT and CDR2 YYEEEE. CDR3 in amino acids: CASSLVTSGSGTDTQYF. CDR3 nucleotides: TGTGCCAGCAGCTTGGTTACTAGCGGGAGCGGAACAGATACGCAGTATTTT.

This clone has just a few counts. V gene TRBV15 combines with J gene TRBJ1-5, with 12 bases fitting TRBD1. V was pared by 3 bases and J by 4 bases, with 1 base of the junction left unmatched. Germline V lookup: CDR1 LNHNV, CDR2 YYDKDF (reference sequence). CDR3 size: 15 residues. The CDR3 loop reads CATSRGQGANQPQHF. In nucleotides, the CDR3 is TGTGCCACCAGCAGGGGACAGGGGGCGAATCAGCCCCAGCATTTT.

The gene calls are TRBV5-6 and TRBJ1-5; D is uncertain. Deletions cut 0 bases from V and 3 bases from J, with 7 bases between. Germline assignment: CDR1 SGHDT and CDR2 YYEEEE. This CDR3 is built from 14 residues. CDR3 sequence reads: CASSLGGFNQPQHF. The CDR3 DNA reads TGTGCCAGCAGCTTGGGCGGATTCAATCAGCCCCAGCATTTT.

This rearrangement joins TRBV19 to TRBJ1-1; 7 bases are shared with TRBD1. Germline trimming cut 10 bases from V and 5 bases from J; bases unmatched to any gene: 10. CDR3 length equals 13 residues. The germline gives CDR1 LNHDA, CDR2 SQIVND (reference sequence). The CDR3: CAIRQGQGTEAFF. In nucleotides, the CDR3 is TGTGCCATCCGACAGGGCCAGGGGACTGAAGCTTTCTTT.

The rearrangement uses TRBV27 and TRBJ2-3; no definite D call. The V gene's germline CDR1 is MNHEY and CDR2 SMNVEV (reference sequence). Trimming left V 0 bases short and J 0 bases short, with 4 bases between. CDR3 size: 14 residues. The CDR3 DNA sequence: TGTGCCAGCAGTTTATCTGCGAGCACAGATACGCAGTATTTT. Its translation: CASSLSASTDTQYF.